This TCR beta chain was recovered during a study of blood T cell repertoires in COVID-19. Study context: Researchers got acute and convalescent COVID-19 samples from the United States, Italy and Spain. Sources were T cells, B-cell-depleted T cells, or PBMCs; the material itself was cDNA or gDNA.

Germline V lookup: CDR1 LGHDT, CDR2 YNNKEL (reference sequence). V lost 0 bases and J lost 6; bases outside the gene matches: 3. This CDR3 comprises 15 residues. Methods used by the authors: Estimated nucleated cell counts came from reference gene primer amplification. Profiling relied on immunoSEQ multiplex PCR, and the TCRdb table lists in-frame clones only, not all of them. For V, J and clone size, that table is used; D and trimming come from the DNA. The sample contains some 25,000 clones, 80% to 85% of which appear only once. The TCR comes from a human donor in a cohort sampled during active COVID-19. This chain connects TRBV3-1 (or the pseudogene TRBV3-2) to TRBJ2-2, with TRBD1 matching over 8 bases. The material sequenced was peripheral blood. CDR3 in DNA: TGTGCCAGCAGCCAAGAGGACAGGGCCCCCGGGGAGCTGTTTTTT. Protein product: CASSQEDRAPGELFF.